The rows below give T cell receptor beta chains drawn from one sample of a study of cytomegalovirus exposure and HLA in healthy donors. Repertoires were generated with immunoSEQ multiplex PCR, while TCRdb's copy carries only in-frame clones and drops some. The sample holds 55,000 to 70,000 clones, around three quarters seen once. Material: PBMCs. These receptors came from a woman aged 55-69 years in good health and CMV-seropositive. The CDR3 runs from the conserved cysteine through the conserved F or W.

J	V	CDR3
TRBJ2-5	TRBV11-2	CASSDRTSGWEETQYF
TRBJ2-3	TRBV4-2	CASSQDRASTDTQYF
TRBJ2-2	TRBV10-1	CASSGTGSTGELFF
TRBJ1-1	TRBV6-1	CASSETGGSGRSTEAFF
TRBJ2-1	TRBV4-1	CASSQSRETGKDNEQFF
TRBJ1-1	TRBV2	CASSESWQGSTEAFF
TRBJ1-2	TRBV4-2	CASSQEGRGTNYGYTF
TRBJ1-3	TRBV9	CASSPSGQTGNTIYF
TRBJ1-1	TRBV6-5	CASNSWGVNTEAFF
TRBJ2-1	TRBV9	CASSAGPERGLLRNEQFF
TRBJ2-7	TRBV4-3	CASSQDPRHGQPGTYEQYF
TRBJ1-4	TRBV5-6	CASSFSGVVGEKLFF
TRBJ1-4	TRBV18	CASSLSREEEKLFF
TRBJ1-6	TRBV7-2	CASSSRQGPYNSPLHF